The rows below give T cell receptor beta chains drawn from one sample of a study of blood T cell repertoires in COVID-19. Method: immunoSEQ multiplex PCR; TCRdb's copy keeps in-frame clones and lacks some. The table lists about 250,000 clones, around 86% of them singletons. The sample was PBMCs or T cells enriched from blood (not recorded which). Every receptor here comes from a man between 40 and 49 years old who had recovered from COVID-19. The CDR3 runs from the conserved cysteine through the conserved F or W.

>TRBJ1-2|TRBV2
CASSDSYYGYTF
>TRBJ2-1|TRBV5-6
CASSGVEAGDNEQFF
>TRBJ2-1|TRBV30
CAWSGGDYNEQFF
>TRBJ1-2|TRBV7-2
CASSPPGGRKNYGYTF
>TRBJ2-7|TRBV29-1
CSVEDESGSGDNSYEQYF
>TRBJ1-1|TRBV18
CASSSASGAEAFF
>TRBJ2-7|TRBV6-5
CASSYSTGGPHEQYF
>TRBJ2-3|TRBV2
CASKKGLALSTDTQYF
>TRBJ1-6|TRBV30
CACDRGNSPLHF
>TRBJ2-3|TRBV25-1
CASSEWEAVYTDTQYF
>TRBJ2-3|TRBV4-1
CASSQEMMARTQYF